This T cell receptor beta chain was documented in a study of T cells in Graves' hyperthyroidism and ophthalmopathy. Between the trimmed V and J ends, which lost 8 bases and 3 bases, there was a span of 13 bases. Germline V CDR1 and CDR2: MNHNY, SVGAGI (reference sequence). The CDR3 extends over 13 amino acids. Using RNA transcripts as the source, TCR beta CDR3 regions were amplified. TCR CDR3 regions were first amplified by RT-PCR with HTBI primers. TCRdb called the multiplex PCR reads again in MiXCR, with one record for every CDR3 protein. The sample has about 610,000 distinct CDR3 sequences; 46% are singletons. To note about this clonotype: Its target is unknown.

Study-level points and caveats: The model anticipated ophthalmopathy a median approximately 6.7 months pre-onset.

Uncontrolled infection, other autoimmune disease, pregnancy or lactation excluded patients. The V call is TRBV6-6, the J call TRBJ2-5; perhaps TRBD1 as D (5 bases). This clonotype was obtained from a woman aged 18-30 years with Graves' hyperthyroidism. The sequenced sample was peripheral blood or thyroid tissue (not recorded which). This CDR3 is CASSPKTEETQYF. The CDR3 DNA is TGTGCCAGCTCACCAAAGACAGAAGAGACCCAGTACTTC.